The 18 T cell receptor beta chains below all came from one sample that was sequenced in a study of T cell responses to AZD1222 COVID-19 vaccine. Measured with immunoSEQ multiplex PCR; TCRdb has only the in-frame clones, and not every one. Of 95,000 to 100,000 clones in the sample, around 87% were seen once. Sequences were derived from peripheral blood, sampled 28 days after the second AZD1222 dose. The receptors derive from an adult who received the AZD1222 COVID-19 vaccine.

The genes are TRBV27 and TRBJ2-3; 7 bases align to TRBD2. The V and J ends lost 4 bases and 4 bases, in that order; junction bases with no gene match: 14. The CDR3 spans 17 residues. Germline V gives CDR1 MNHEY, CDR2 SMNVEV (reference sequence). The CDR3 region has the DNA TGTGCCAGCAGTTCCCCATCAGCGGGGAGGGTCGCAGATACGCAGTATTTT. It encodes CASSSPSAGRVADTQYF.

This chain links TRBV15 with TRBJ2-5, with TRBD1 matching 9 bases. V lost 0 bases, J lost 5 bases, and 7 bases stayed unmatched. Germline V CDR1 and CDR2: LNHNV, YYDKDF (reference sequence). The CDR3 sequence is 16 residues long. The CDR3 reads CATSRDRGQGGETQYF. Here the CDR3 DNA reads TGTGCCACCAGCAGAGATAGGGGACAGGGTGGCGAGACCCAGTACTTC.

This rearrangement joins TRBV29-1 to TRBJ2-1; D remains unclear. Trimming stripped 4 bases from V and 4 bases from J, with 11 bases between. CDR1 is SQVTM and CDR2 is ANQGSEA in the germline V gene. This CDR3 is built from 13 residues. Here the CDR3 reads CSVGQDSYNEQFF. The CDR3 DNA reads as TGCAGCGTTGGGCAAGACTCTTACAATGAGCAGTTCTTC.

This sequence joins TRBV5-4 and TRBJ2-2; D call uncertain. Per the germline V gene, CDR1 is SGHNT and CDR2 is YYREEE (reference sequence). Between the trimmed V and J ends, which lost 3 bases and 8 bases, there was a span of 14 bases. The CDR3 spans 14 residues. CDR3 nucleotides: TGTGCCAGCAGCTCACCTACGCCCGGGGGGGAGCTGTTTTTT. Translating it yields CASSSPTPGGELFF.

This clone appeared once. J is TRBJ2-7 and V is TRBV10-3; D might be TRBD1 (6 bases). Trimming took off 11 bases at V and 2 bases at J, with 13 bases between the two ends. Germline V gene data show CDR1 as ENHRY and CDR2 as SYGVKD. CDR3 length: 12 residues. The CDR3 protein is CAAGEGAYEQYF. For the CDR3, the DNA is TGTGCCGCAGGCGAGGGGGCCTACGAGCAGTACTTC.

This clone is a singleton in its sample. The chain couples TRBV15 to TRBJ1-5; 9 positions agree with TRBD1. Germline trimming cut 0 bases from V and 5 bases from J; bases unmatched to any gene: 8. Germline V gene data show CDR1 as LNHNV and CDR2 as YYDKDF (reference sequence). The CDR3 totals 17 residues. This chain's CDR3 is CATSRDKTGGMYQPQHF. In DNA form, the CDR3 reads TGTGCCACCAGCAGAGATAAGACAGGGGGAATGTATCAGCCCCAGCATTTT.

This clone has only one observation. V gene TRBV19 combines with J gene TRBJ2-7; possibly TRBD2 for D (6 bases). This CDR3 contains 14 residues. V lost 6 bases and J lost 2, with 14 bases in between. Germline CDR1 and CDR2: LNHDA and SQIVND (reference sequence). CDR3 residues: CASRPGGLPYEQYF. DNA of the CDR3: TGTGCCAGTAGGCCCGGGGGATTGCCCTACGAGCAGTACTTC. Using reference TRBV19 and TRBJ2-7 for the parts outside the CDR3, the full variable domain is DGGITQSPKYLFRKEGQNVTLSCEQNLNHDAMYWYRQDPGQGLRLIYYSQIVNDFQKGDIAEGYSVSREKKESFPLTVTSAQKNPTAFYLCASRPGGLPYEQYFGPGTRLTVT.

The V gene is TRBV6-8, the J gene TRBJ2-7; tentative D call: TRBD2 (6 bases). From germline, CDR1 is MNHGY and CDR2 SAAAGT. V was cut by 6 bases and J by 5 bases, with 17 bases left in between. The length of the CDR3 is 14 residues. CDR3 residues: CASRLWGEPDEQYF. The CDR3 DNA reads TGTGCCAGCAGGCTATGGGGGGAACCAGACGAGCAGTACTTC.

The J gene is TRBJ1-5, the V gene TRBV19, with D unresolved. CDR1 and CDR2 from the germline V gene are LNHDA and SQIVND (reference sequence). The CDR3 consists of 14 residues. V gave up 7 bases and J gave up 3 bases, with 13 bases separating them. CDR3: CASTTFPYNQPQHF. In nucleotides, the CDR3 is TGTGCCAGTACCACCTTCCCTTACAATCAGCCCCAGCATTTT.

J is TRBJ2-6 and V is TRBV10-3, with a weak D call TRBD2 (6 bases). CDR1 is ENHRY, CDR2 SYGVKD, per germline. Trimming left V 10 bases short and J 1 base short, with 14 bases between. There are 15 residues in the CDR3. This chain's CDR3 is CATAEEGSGANVLTF. The CDR3 DNA sequence: TGTGCCACCGCCGAGGAGGGATCTGGGGCCAACGTCCTGACTTTC.

The chain uses TRBV7-2 and TRBJ1-1; D possibly corresponds to TRBD1 (5 bases). CDR3 length equals 13 residues. Trimming cost V 2 bases and J 4 bases, with 8 bases left between them. Germline CDR1 reads SGHTA; CDR2 reads FQGNSA. CDR3 sequence: CASSLRQGTEAFF. The CDR3, as DNA: TGTGCCAGCAGCTTACGGCAGGGCACTGAAGCTTTCTTT.

The rearrangement joins TRBV10-3 to TRBJ2-6, with D perhaps matching TRBD1 (7 bases). This CDR3 contains 16 residues. Germline lookup yields CDR1 ENHRY and CDR2 SYGVKD. V lost 10 bases and J 1 base, leaving 17 bases between the germline ends. The CDR3 coding sequence is TGTGCCACAGCGGAGCAGGGGGGTTCTGGGGCCAACGTCCTGACTTTC. Translating gives CATAEQGGSGANVLTF.

V gene TRBV6-2 or TRBV6-3 combines with J gene TRBJ1-1, with D uncertain. The germline CDR1 and CDR2 sequences are MNHEY and SVGEGT. Trimming left V 1 base short and J 0 bases short, with 3 bases between. The CDR3 is 13 residues long. The CDR3 DNA is TGTGCCAGCAGTTACTGGATGAACACTGAAGCTTTCTTT. The encoded protein is CASSYWMNTEAFF.

This clone was counted between two and nine times. V is TRBV30 and J is TRBJ2-2, with 8 positions matching TRBD2. V lost 0 bases, J lost 3 bases, and 15 bases stayed unmatched. Per the germline V gene, CDR1 is GTSNPN and CDR2 is SVGIG (reference sequence). The length of the CDR3 is 19 residues. The CDR3 region is CAWSVPPRWAGGYTGELFF. The CDR3 nucleotides are TGTGCCTGGAGTGTCCCCCCTCGGTGGGCGGGGGGTTACACCGGGGAGCTGTTTTTT.

The chain couples TRBV7-2 to TRBJ2-7; 8 nucleotides line up with TRBD1. This CDR3 contains 15 residues. Trimming removed 1 base from V and 5 bases from J; junction bases left unmatched: 7. Per germline, CDR1 SGHTA and CDR2 FQGNSA. The CDR3 coding sequence is TGTGCCAGCAGCTTAGTCGGACAGGGATCGAACGAGCAGTACTTC. Translation gives CASSLVGQGSNEQYF.

The V call is TRBV19, the J call TRBJ2-5; 12 nucleotides line up with TRBD2. The V segment lost 7 bases and the J segment 5 bases; nucleotides outside the gene matches: 8. CDR3 size: 15 residues. The germline CDR1 and CDR2 sequences are LNHDA and SQIVND (reference sequence). CDR3 in amino acids: CASTSLAGGQETQYF. The CDR3 bases are TGTGCCAGTACCTCTCTAGCGGGAGGGCAGGAGACCCAGTACTTC. Combining the CDR3 with reference TRBV19 and TRBJ2-5 gives the whole variable domain DGGITQSPKYLFRKEGQNVTLSCEQNLNHDAMYWYRQDPGQGLRLIYYSQIVNDFQKGDIAEGYSVSREKKESFPLTVTSAQKNPTAFYLCASTSLAGGQETQYFGPGTRLLVL.

This clone was seen a few times. The chain joins TRBV5-5 to TRBJ1-2; a weak D match, TRBD1 (5 bases). CDR1 SGHKS and CDR2 YYEKEE come from the germline V gene (reference sequence). V was cut by 3 bases and J by 4 bases, with 16 bases left in between. This CDR3 comprises 15 residues. This chain's CDR3 is CASSSGGALAYGYTF. The CDR3 region has the DNA TGTGCCAGCAGCTCCGGAGGGGCCTTAGCCTATGGCTACACCTTC.

The table lists this clone with a count of one. The chain combines TRBV27 with TRBJ2-4, with 8 nucleotides matching TRBD1. The germline V gene encodes CDR1 MNHEY and CDR2 SMNVEV (reference sequence). The CDR3 spans 16 residues. The V and J ends lost 7 bases and 3 bases, in that order; junction bases with no gene match: 11. CDR3 amino acids: CASKTGGIAGKNIQYF. CDR3 DNA: TGTGCCAGCAAAACAGGGGGGATAGCAGGCAAAAACATTCAGTACTTC.